This T cell receptor beta chain was sequenced in a study of Ad26.COV2.S vaccination and SARS-CoV-2 variants. A single count supports this clone. The CDR3 is 19 amino acids. Germline V gene sequence: CDR1 KGHSH, CDR2 LQKENI. Between the trimmed V and J ends, which lost 3 bases and 4 bases, there was a span of 26 bases. Assay: immunoSEQ multiplex PCR; the TCRdb copy retains only in-frame clones and omits some. This sample has about 400,000 clones, with about nine tenths found just once. Treatment defined: roughly 20 received Ad26.COV2.S at low or high dose, single or two shots; 5 received placebo; per-sample allocation not given. Samples were taken on day 63 after the first vaccine or placebo injection. Aged 18-55 years, donor was enrolled in Boston in the early 2020s.

The source is a person between 18 and 65 years old who received the Ad26.COV2.S COVID-19 vaccine or a placebo. Source: peripheral blood, taken in a trial of Ad26.COV2.S vaccine versus placebo. The chain recombines TRBV18 with TRBJ2-3, with D possibly matching TRBD2 (6 bases). CDR3 protein: CASSPGFTRRDDGADTQYF. DNA of the CDR3: TGTGCCAGCTCACCGGGGTTTACTCGGCGGGACGATGGGGCAGATACGCAGTATTTT.